This T cell receptor (beta chain) derives from a study of blood T cell repertoires in COVID-19. Study overall: There were acute and convalescent COVID-19 samples, and they came from the United States, Italy and Spain.

Per germline, CDR1 LGHDT and CDR2 YNNKEL (reference sequence). Trimming cost V 4 bases and J 5 bases; bases outside gene matches: 7. This CDR3 is built from 14 residues. Per the original methods: Cell counts per sample came from amplifying reference gene primers. Sequencing used immunoSEQ multiplex PCR; TCRdb keeps in-frame clones, though not all of them. The V and J calls and the clone size are those of that table, but D and trimming were determined from the DNA. The repertoire consists of a few hundred thousand clones, with roughly 90% occurring once and the leading ten covering 2.5% to 3.5%. The chain carries TRBV3-1 (or the pseudogene TRBV3-2) and TRBJ1-2; TRBD1 aligns across 7 bases. The TCR was taken from a woman between 25 and 40 years old who had recovered from COVID-19. Specimen: PBMCs or T cells enriched from blood (not recorded which). Written as DNA, the CDR3 is TGTGCCAGCAGCCCAAGGGGGCAGATATATGGCTACACCTTC. Translation gives CASSPRGQIYGYTF.